This T cell receptor beta chain comes out of a study of blood T cell repertoires in COVID-19. This clone was detected only a few times. The same CDR3 is also encoded by other DNA sequences in this sample. Only in-frame clones appear in the TCRdb table, and some are missing; sequencing was by immunoSEQ multiplex PCR. The table lists some 310,000 clones, over 85% of them singletons, with more than 9% in the top ten. From germline, CDR1 is SQVTM and CDR2 ANQGSEA. J lost 3 bases, V lost 5 bases, and 2 bases had no gene match. The CDR3 spans 12 residues. Participants' own reports of clinical history determined their cohort assignment.

Specimen: PBMCs or T cells enriched from blood (not recorded which). The V and J genes are TRBV29-1 and TRBJ2-3; 7 bases fit TRBD1. The receptor's source is a woman in her twenties or thirties who had recovered from COVID-19. CDR3 bases: TGCAGCGTTTACAGGGGAACAGATACGCAGTATTTT. It translates to CSVYRGTDTQYF.